The source of this TCR beta chain is a study of CD8+CD57+ T cells in acquired aplastic anemia. Study-wide results and caveats: Patients had twenty-nine CD8+ CDR3 sequences in common with controls (the shared set).

It was genomic DNA that served as the template for profiling TCR beta VDJ and CDR3. One entry per CDR3 protein results from TCRdb running MiXCR on the reads. The data hold some 220,000 distinct CDR3 sequences, with 30% to 40% observed a single time. CDR1 and CDR2 from the germline V gene are SNHLY and FYNNEI. The ends were cut back, 7 bases at V and 3 bases at J, with 14 bases in the middle. The CDR3 runs 14 residues. This clonotype occurred many times. Its cognate antigen is unknown. Sequences were obtained from sorted CD4+, CD8+, or CD8+CD57+ T cells (not recorded which) from PBMCs. The chain is built from TRBV2 and TRBJ2-3, with a tentative D call TRBD2 (6 bases). This clonotype originated in a human donor in good health, serving as a control. DNA for the CDR3: TGTGCCAGCAATCCTAGCGTTGGGACAGATACGCAGTATTTT. Translating it yields CASNPSVGTDTQYF.